Listed here is a single T cell receptor beta chain. This record belongs to a study of cytomegalovirus exposure and HLA in healthy donors. V shed 5 bases and J shed 8 bases, with 9 bases lying between them. The CDR3 is 12 amino acids. Germline CDR1 is LNHDA and CDR2 is SQIVND (reference sequence). This PCR relied on a set of 60 Vbeta primers and 13 Jbeta primers. Here immunoSEQ multiplex PCR was the method, and the copy in TCRdb shows in-frame clones only, minus some. The sample lists roughly 110,000 clones; approximately 82% were seen once. The chain links TRBV19 to TRBJ1-4; D not resolved. Sequencing used PBMCs. This TCR was recovered from a man in his forties or fifties in good health and CMV-seronegative. The DNA of the CDR3 is TGTGCCAGTAGTCCTCTGGCCGAAAAACTGTTTTTT. The encoded protein is CASSPLAEKLFF.